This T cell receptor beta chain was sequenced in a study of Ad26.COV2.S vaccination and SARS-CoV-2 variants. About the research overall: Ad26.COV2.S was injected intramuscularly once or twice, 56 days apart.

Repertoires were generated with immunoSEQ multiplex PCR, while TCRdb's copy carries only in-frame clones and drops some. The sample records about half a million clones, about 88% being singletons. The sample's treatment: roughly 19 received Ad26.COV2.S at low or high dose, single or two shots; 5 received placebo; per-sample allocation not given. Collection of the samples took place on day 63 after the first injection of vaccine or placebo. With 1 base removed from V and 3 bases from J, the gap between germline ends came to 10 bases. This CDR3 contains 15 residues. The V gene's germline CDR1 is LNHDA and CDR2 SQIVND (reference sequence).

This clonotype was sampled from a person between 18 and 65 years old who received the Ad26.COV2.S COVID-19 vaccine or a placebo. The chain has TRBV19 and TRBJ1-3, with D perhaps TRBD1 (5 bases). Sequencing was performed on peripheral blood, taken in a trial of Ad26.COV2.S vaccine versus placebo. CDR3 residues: CASSIGGYLGNTIYF. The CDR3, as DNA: TGTGCCAGTAGTATAGGGGGCTACCTTGGAAACACCATATATTTT.